Detailed here is one T cell receptor (beta chain). The authors' processing: Amplification of reference gene primers provided the estimated nucleated cell counts. The data were produced by immunoSEQ multiplex PCR, yet TCRdb's version contains in-frame clones alone and is incomplete. Clone size and V and J calls were adopted from that table, with D and trimming inferred from the DNA. The table records around 85,000 clones, 87% of them present only once. The sample is drawn from a study of blood T cell repertoires in COVID-19. Study overall: Specimens from acute and convalescent COVID-19 originated in the United States, Italy and Spain. T cells, B-cell-depleted T cells, or PBMCs provided the cDNA or gDNA that served as material.

Deletions cut 0 bases from V and 7 bases from J, with 3 bases between. CDR3 size: 11 residues. The V gene's germline CDR1 is LGHNA and CDR2 YNFKEQ. The chain combines TRBV4-2 with TRBJ1-1, with no clear D. Material: peripheral blood. This clonotype originated in a man aged 55 to 69 with acute or convalescent COVID-19. CDR3 sequence reads: CASSQELEAFF. DNA of the CDR3: TGTGCCAGCAGCCAAGAACTTGAAGCTTTCTTT.